Presented here are 30 T cell receptor beta chains from one specimen sequenced in a study of CD4 T cells in relation to SARS-CoV-2 and coronaviruses. The data were produced by immunoSEQ multiplex PCR, yet TCRdb's version contains in-frame clones alone and is incomplete. In the table there are tens of thousands of clones, 76% of which are singletons. Before the COVID-19 pandemic, during about 2010-2018, CD4+ T cells were taken from unexposed donors. Isolation of CD4+ T cells took place after about eleven days in culture. What these receptors recognize is not known. The source material was CD4+ T cells from PBMCs, cultured in vitro. The source is a human donor in good health.

CDR3 nucleotides: TGTGCCAGCAGCCAAGAAACTAGCGGGAGATGGGGATACGAGCAGTACTTC. Its protein is CASSQETSGRWGYEQYF. The gene calls are TRBV4-2 and TRBJ2-7, with TRBD2 matching 11 bases. The CDR3 consists of 17 residues. With 0 bases clipped from V and 4 bases from J, the junction kept 8 bases outside the gene matches. Germline-derived CDR1 and CDR2 are LGHNA and YNFKEQ.

In this sample, this clone turned up a few times. V and J are TRBV4-2 and TRBJ2-7; a weak D match, TRBD1 (5 bases). The length of the CDR3 is 16 residues. Germline V CDR1 and CDR2: LGHNA, YNFKEQ. Trimming took off 0 bases at V and 1 base at J, with 13 bases between the two ends. This CDR3 reads CASSQDGASPSYEQYF. The CDR3 DNA reads as TGTGCCAGCAGCCAAGATGGGGCGTCCCCGTCCTACGAGCAGTACTTC.

This chain uses TRBV29-1 with TRBJ1-2; D perhaps matches TRBD1 (6 bases). Per the germline V gene, CDR1 is SQVTM and CDR2 is ANQGSEA. The CDR3 extends over 16 amino acids. V was cut by 0 bases and J by 4 bases, with 18 bases left in between. This CDR3 is CSVEEFNPEGVYGYTF. In DNA form, the CDR3 reads TGCAGCGTTGAAGAGTTCAACCCGGAGGGGGTCTATGGCTACACCTTC.

This chain links TRBV5-4 with TRBJ1-2, with 12 bases lining up with TRBD1. This CDR3 contains 14 residues. Germline V gene lookup returns CDR1 SGHNT and CDR2 YYREEE (reference sequence). V was clipped by 4 bases and J by 8 bases; unmatched bases: 6. The CDR3 loop is CASSVGGTGGGYTF. The CDR3, as DNA: TGTGCCAGCAGCGTTGGTGGGACAGGGGGCGGCTACACCTTC.

The V call is TRBV5-1, the J call TRBJ2-7, with 8 bases identical to TRBD1. The V gene's germline CDR1 is SGHRS and CDR2 YFSETQ. V shed 2 bases and J 2 bases; nucleotides not matched to a gene: 3. The CDR3 covers 14 residues. CDR3 protein: CASSLWTGTYEQYF. Written as DNA, the CDR3 is TGCGCCAGCAGCTTATGGACAGGGACCTACGAGCAGTACTTC.

The chain combines TRBV29-1 with TRBJ1-5; TRBD1 matches at 9 bases. CDR3 length equals 13 residues. The J segment lost 4 bases and the V segment lost 4 bases, leaving 2 bases of the junction unmatched. Germline V lookup: CDR1 SQVTM, CDR2 ANQGSEA. The CDR3 loop reads CSVGTGDNQPQHF. The CDR3, as DNA: TGCAGCGTTGGGACAGGGGATAATCAGCCCCAGCATTTT. Looking up the rest from reference TRBV29-1 and TRBJ1-5 gives the full variable domain: SAVISQKPSRDICQRGTSLTIQCQVDSQVTMMFWYRQQPGQSLTLIATANQGSEATYESGFVIDKFPISRPNLTFSTLTVSNMSPEDSSIYLCSVGTGDNQPQHFGDGTRLSIL.

This sequence joins TRBV20-1 and TRBJ1-1; D uncertain. CDR1 and CDR2 (germline): DFQATT, SNEGSKA (reference sequence). Trimming left V 6 bases short and J 3 bases short, with 8 bases between. CDR3 size: 11 residues. CDR3 protein: CSARRDTEAFF. Written as DNA, the CDR3 is TGCAGTGCCAGGCGGGACACTGAAGCTTTCTTT.

This CDR3 is CASSWRELADTQYF. CDR3 nucleotide sequence: TGCGCCAGCAGCTGGCGGGAGCTGGCAGATACGCAGTATTTT. The rearrangement uses TRBV5-1 and TRBJ2-3; 7 positions match TRBD2. Germline trimming cut 3 bases from V and 4 bases from J; bases unmatched to any gene: 5. Germline V lookup: CDR1 SGHRS, CDR2 YFSETQ. This CDR3 has 14 amino acids. Full variable domain (remainder filled in from reference TRBV5-1 and TRBJ2-3): KAGVTQTPRYLIKTRGQQVTLSCSPISGHRSVSWYQQTPGQGLQFLFEYFSETQRNKGNFPGRFSGRQFSNSRSEMNVSTLELGDSALYLCASSWRELADTQYFGPGTRLTVL.

CDR3 amino acids: CASSSTYEQYF. The DNA for the CDR3 is TGTGCCAGCAGCTCTACCTACGAGCAGTACTTC. V is TRBV11-2 and J is TRBJ2-7; D not certain. The germline CDR1 and CDR2 sequences are SGHAT and FQNNGV. The ends were cut back, 4 bases at V and 2 bases at J, with 3 bases in the middle. This CDR3 region has 11 residues.

The J gene is TRBJ2-1, the V gene TRBV7-8, with D perhaps TRBD2 (7 bases). CDR1 is SGHVS and CDR2 is FQNEAQ in the germline V gene. Trimming removed 5 bases at V and 8 bases at J, with 25 bases between. The CDR3 spans 17 residues. CDR3 sequence reads: CASSLGGDRRGRDEQFF. In nucleotides, the CDR3 is TGTGCCAGCAGCCTGGGGGGAGACAGGAGGGGGAGGGATGAGCAGTTCTTC.

The chain recombines TRBV18 with TRBJ2-1; D is undetermined. The CDR3 is made up of 18 amino acids. Per the germline V gene, CDR1 is KGHSH and CDR2 is LQKENI. Trimming pared 0 bases from V and 3 bases from J, leaving 18 bases between. This CDR3 is CASSPPLVERLFYNEQFF. CDR3 coding DNA: TGTGCCAGCTCACCACCGCTCGTGGAAAGGCTTTTCTACAATGAGCAGTTCTTC.

The CDR3 loop reads CSVEGGSGAGELFF. In DNA form, the CDR3 reads TGCAGCGTTGAAGGCGGGAGTGGGGCCGGGGAGCTGTTTTTT. This chain links TRBV29-1 with TRBJ2-2; 7 bases match TRBD2. CDR1 is SQVTM and CDR2 is ANQGSEA in the germline V gene. CDR3 size: 14 residues. Trimming took 1 base from V and 6 from J; bases not matched to a gene: 5.

The chain combines TRBV18 with TRBJ1-4; possibly TRBD1 for D (5 bases). Per the germline V gene, CDR1 is KGHSH and CDR2 is LQKENI. V was clipped by 3 bases and J by 7 bases, with 15 bases between them. The CDR3 has 15 residues. The CDR3 region is CASSPLGEVGEKLFF. For the CDR3, the DNA is TGTGCCAGCTCACCTCTAGGGGAGGTCGGTGAAAAACTGTTTTTT.

The sample holds a few counts of this clone. This rearrangement joins TRBV5-1 to TRBJ1-1, with D possibly TRBD1 on 5 matching bases. The CDR3 totals 16 residues. Trimming left V 0 bases short and J 1 base short, with 13 bases between. The germline V gene encodes CDR1 SGHRS and CDR2 YFSETQ. The CDR3 bases are TGCGCCAGCAGCTTGGTTGGGTCAGGGACGAACACTGAAGCTTTCTTT. Amino acids: CASSLVGSGTNTEAFF. The whole variable domain, filled in from reference TRBV5-1 and TRBJ1-1, reads KAGVTQTPRYLIKTRGQQVTLSCSPISGHRSVSWYQQTPGQGLQFLFEYFSETQRNKGNFPGRFSGRQFSNSRSEMNVSTLELGDSALYLCASSLVGSGTNTEAFFGQGTRLTVV.

The chain joins TRBV9 to TRBJ2-3; TRBD2 matches at 9 bases. Per the germline V gene, CDR1 is SGDLS and CDR2 is YYNGEE. V was pared by 0 bases and J by 2 bases, with 4 bases of the junction left unmatched. The CDR3 loop spans 16 amino acids. This CDR3 reads CASSVAASGNTDTQYF. DNA of the CDR3: TGTGCCAGCAGCGTAGCGGCTAGCGGGAACACAGATACGCAGTATTTT.

Judged by abundance, this clone is large. The chain recombines TRBV6-5 with TRBJ2-7; possible D gene TRBD2, 5 bases. CDR1 is MNHEY, CDR2 SVGAGI, per germline. The CDR3 is made up of 15 amino acids. Between the trimmed V and J ends, which lost 9 bases and 1 base, there was a span of 19 bases. DNA for the CDR3: TGTGCCAGTAGGGCGGCGTCTAGCTGGTCCTACGAGCAGTACTTC. Its protein product is CASRAASSWSYEQYF.

The sample holds one count of this clone. This chain joins TRBV6-5 and TRBJ2-7; D could derive from TRBD1 or TRBD2 (5 bases each). CDR1 and CDR2 (germline): MNHEY, SVGAGI. With 7 bases removed from V and 2 bases from J, the gap between germline ends came to 12 bases. The CDR3 is made up of 13 amino acids. The CDR3 region is CASTQPGPYEQYF. The CDR3, as DNA: TGTGCCAGCACCCAGCCGGGACCCTACGAGCAGTACTTC.

The rearrangement links TRBV27 to TRBJ2-7; D gene uncertain. Germline V gene lookup returns CDR1 MNHEY and CDR2 SMNVEV (reference sequence). This CDR3 contains 13 residues. V lost 6 bases and J 7 bases, leaving 16 bases between the germline ends. This CDR3 is CASRPQYPLEQYF. The CDR3 DNA reads TGTGCCAGCAGACCGCAGTATCCTCTGGAGCAGTACTTC.

This clone was seen only a few times. The V and J genes are TRBV2 and TRBJ2-5, with D possibly TRBD2 on 6 matching bases. This CDR3 is built from 14 residues. Trimming cost V 4 bases and J 5 bases, with 14 bases left between them. Germline V lookup: CDR1 SNHLY, CDR2 FYNNEI. The chain's CDR3 is CASSGVLREETQYF. CDR3 nucleotide sequence: TGTGCCAGCAGTGGGGTCCTCCGGGAGGAGACCCAGTACTTC.

This clone was seen just once. The chain joins TRBV10-3 to TRBJ1-5; TRBD1 aligns across 7 bases. The junction had 11 bases not matched to a gene; V was cut back by 6 bases and J by 6 bases. The germline gives CDR1 ENHRY, CDR2 SYGVKD. The CDR3 totals 15 residues. The CDR3 bases are TGTGCCATCAGCAAGGAAAACAGGGGAGGTCAGCCCCAGCATTTT. Its protein is CAISKENRGGQPQHF.

The count of this clone is one. The V and J genes are TRBV7-3 and TRBJ2-1; possibly TRBD2 for D (5 bases). The V gene lost 4 bases and the J gene lost 9 bases, with 13 bases spanning the gap. The CDR3 has 13 amino acids. Germline V lookup: CDR1 SGHTA, CDR2 FQGTGA. The CDR3 DNA reads TGTGCCAGCAGCTCTACCCCTGAGGGTGAGCAGTTCTTC. Its protein product is CASSSTPEGEQFF. The full variable domain, in which reference TRBV7-3 and TRBJ2-1 provide the parts outside the CDR3, is GAGVSQTPSNKVTEKGKYVELRCDPISGHTALYWYRQSLGQGPEFLIYFQGTGAADDSGLPNDRFFAVRPEGSVSTLKIQRTERGDSAVYLCASSSTPEGEQFFGPGTRLTVL.

The genes are TRBV3-1 (or the pseudogene TRBV3-2) and TRBJ1-2; 7 bases fit TRBD1. Germline trimming cut 1 base from V and 10 bases from J; bases unmatched to any gene: 9. The CDR3 has 14 amino acids. The germline CDR1 and CDR2 sequences are LGHDT and YNNKEL (reference sequence). The CDR3 here is CASSQVEGAVSYTF. Written as DNA, the CDR3 is TGTGCCAGCAGCCAAGTTGAGGGGGCGGTTTCCTACACCTTC.

This chain connects TRBV7-7 to TRBJ2-1; D may be TRBD1 (6 bases). With 5 bases removed from V and 6 bases from J, the gap between germline ends came to 17 bases. This CDR3 region has 15 residues. The germline CDR1 and CDR2 sequences are SSHAT and FNYEAQ (reference sequence). The CDR3 loop reads CASSPSRAGVNEQFF. As DNA, the CDR3 is TGTGCCAGCAGCCCATCTAGGGCAGGGGTCAATGAGCAGTTCTTC.

This clone was counted once. The rearrangement uses TRBV5-1 and TRBJ2-5; 7 bases agree with TRBD1. Losses at the gene ends were 4 bases for V and 3 bases for J; bases not matched to a gene: 6. Per germline, CDR1 SGHRS and CDR2 YFSETQ. This CDR3 spans 14 amino acids. CDR3 sequence reads: CASSASTGKETQYF. The CDR3 nucleotides are TGCGCCAGCAGCGCCTCGACAGGGAAAGAGACCCAGTACTTC.

The rearrangement links TRBV7-2 to TRBJ1-5, with D tentatively TRBD1 (5 bases). V lost 1 base and J lost 0, with 16 bases in between. The CDR3 is 18 residues long. Germline CDR1 is SGHTA and CDR2 is FQGNSA. CDR3 amino acids: CASSLVGGGLYSNQPQHF. The CDR3 DNA reads TGTGCCAGCAGCTTAGTCGGGGGAGGGCTTTATAGCAATCAGCCCCAGCATTTT.

The chain recombines TRBV11-2 with TRBJ1-4, with 10 bases aligning to TRBD1. Germline V gives CDR1 SGHAT, CDR2 FQNNGV. The trim removed 5 bases at V and 8 bases at J, leaving 11 bases unmatched. The CDR3 extends over 16 amino acids. CDR3 sequence reads: CASSQGQGKAIEKLFF. Here the CDR3 DNA reads TGTGCCAGCAGCCAGGGACAGGGGAAGGCAATCGAAAAACTGTTTTTT. The complete variable domain, with remaining parts taken from reference TRBV11-2 and TRBJ1-4, reads EAGVAQSPRYKIIEKRQSVAFWCNPISGHATLYWYQQILGQGPKLLIQFQNNGVVDDSQLPKDRFSAERLKGVDSTLKIQPAKLEDSAVYLCASSQGQGKAIEKLFFGSGTQLSVL.

The chain couples TRBV7-8 to TRBJ2-5, with D possibly being TRBD1 (8 bases). Trimming took 5 bases from V and 5 from J, leaving 21 bases between them. The CDR3 runs 16 residues. Germline-derived CDR1 and CDR2 are SGHVS and FQNEAQ. The CDR3 DNA reads TGTGCCAGCAGCCCCACTAGGACAGGGAGGGGGGAGACCCAGTACTTC. It specifies CASSPTRTGRGETQYF.

This clone was observed a single time. This rearrangement joins TRBV11-2 to TRBJ2-7; 8 positions agree with TRBD1. The CDR3 covers 13 residues. Per germline, CDR1 SGHAT and CDR2 FQNNGV. The ends lost 5 bases at V and 3 bases at J; junction bases unmatched: 3. The CDR3 protein is CASSRGQGYEQYF. The DNA for the CDR3 is TGTGCCAGCAGCCGCGGACAGGGCTACGAGCAGTACTTC.

This clone showed up just once. The chain links TRBV5-1 to TRBJ2-1; D is perhaps TRBD1 (5 bases). The CDR3 consists of 13 residues. The V end was cut by 4 bases, the J end by 8 bases, with 13 bases between. Per the germline V gene, CDR1 is SGHRS and CDR2 is YFSETQ. CDR3 in DNA: TGCGCCAGCAGCCTGAGACAGATCGATGAGCAGTTCTTC. Its translation: CASSLRQIDEQFF.

The CDR3 protein is CASSYSPRDIPRFF. The CDR3, as DNA: TGTGCCAGCAGTTACTCCCCCAGGGACATTCCTCGGTTCTTC. This chain links TRBV6-5 with TRBJ2-1, with D tentatively TRBD1 (6 bases). There are 14 residues in the CDR3. Germline V CDR1 and CDR2: MNHEY, SVGAGI. The V and J ends lost 0 bases and 15 bases respectively, with 18 bases between them.